This T cell receptor beta chain was recovered during a study of CD8 T cells in ankylosing spondylitis. Whole-study results and caveats: CD8+ disease-linked clones were present at relatively low frequencies in blood. Reportedly, significant enrichment of disease-linked clones occurred in matched ankylosing spondylitis synovial fluid.

This clonotype was found many times. Antigen: not known. Quantitative barcoded 5'-RACE was used to prepare TCR beta libraries. Via MiXCR, TCRdb re-called the 5' RACE reads, giving one row per CDR3 protein. Of about 64,000 distinct CDR3 sequences in the sample, approximately 5.7% were seen once. Trimming shortened V by 0 bases and J by 1 base, and 11 bases separated the two germline ends. The CDR3 length is 16 residues. Germline CDR1 reads SGHVS; CDR2 reads FNYEAQ. Material for sequencing was synovial fluid, either unsorted or a sorted T cell fraction (not recorded which). The chain couples TRBV7-6 to TRBJ2-3; D is unresolved. The sequence came from a male donor with ankylosing spondylitis. The CDR3, as DNA: TGTGCCAGCAGCTTAGCCCGGGCTAGTGGCACAGATACGCAGTATTTT. This gives the protein CASSLARASGTDTQYF.